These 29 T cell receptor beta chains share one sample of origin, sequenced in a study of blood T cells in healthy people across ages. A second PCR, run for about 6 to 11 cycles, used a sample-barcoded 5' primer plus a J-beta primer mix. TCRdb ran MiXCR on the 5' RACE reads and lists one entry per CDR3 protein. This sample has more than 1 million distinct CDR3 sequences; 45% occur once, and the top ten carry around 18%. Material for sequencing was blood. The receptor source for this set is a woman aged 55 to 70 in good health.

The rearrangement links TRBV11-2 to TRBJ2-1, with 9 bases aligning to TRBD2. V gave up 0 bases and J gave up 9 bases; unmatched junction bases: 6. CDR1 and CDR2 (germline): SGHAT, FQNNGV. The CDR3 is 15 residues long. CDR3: CASSLDAGGRCEQFF. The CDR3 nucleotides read TGTGCCAGCAGCTTAGACGCGGGAGGGCGTTGTGAGCAGTTCTTC.

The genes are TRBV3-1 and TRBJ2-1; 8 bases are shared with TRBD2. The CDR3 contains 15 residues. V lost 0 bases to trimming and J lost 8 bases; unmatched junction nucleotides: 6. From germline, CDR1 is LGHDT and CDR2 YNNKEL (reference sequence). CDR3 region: CASSQDPGGPYEQFF. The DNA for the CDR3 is TGTGCCAGCAGCCAAGATCCGGGGGGGCCGTATGAGCAGTTCTTC.

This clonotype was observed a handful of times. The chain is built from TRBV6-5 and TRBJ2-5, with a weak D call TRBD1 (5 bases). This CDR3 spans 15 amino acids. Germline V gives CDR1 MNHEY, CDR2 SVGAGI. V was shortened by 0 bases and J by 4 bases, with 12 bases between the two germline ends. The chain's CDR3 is CASSYSQGSGETQYF. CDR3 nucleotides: TGTGCCAGCAGTTACTCTCAGGGAAGTGGAGAGACCCAGTACTTC.

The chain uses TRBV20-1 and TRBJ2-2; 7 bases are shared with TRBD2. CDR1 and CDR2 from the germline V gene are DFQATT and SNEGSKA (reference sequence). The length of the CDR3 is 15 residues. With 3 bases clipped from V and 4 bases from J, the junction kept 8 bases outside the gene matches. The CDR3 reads CSARSGGKSTGELFF. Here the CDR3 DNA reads TGCAGTGCTAGGTCCGGGGGGAAGAGCACCGGGGAGCTGTTTTTT.

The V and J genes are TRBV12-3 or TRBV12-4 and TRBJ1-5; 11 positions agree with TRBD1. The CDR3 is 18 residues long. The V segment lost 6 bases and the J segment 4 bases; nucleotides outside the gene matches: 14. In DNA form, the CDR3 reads TGTGCCAGCAGATACCTAACCGGGACAGGGGGATTTAATCAGCCCCAGCATTTT. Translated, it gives CASRYLTGTGGFNQPQHF.

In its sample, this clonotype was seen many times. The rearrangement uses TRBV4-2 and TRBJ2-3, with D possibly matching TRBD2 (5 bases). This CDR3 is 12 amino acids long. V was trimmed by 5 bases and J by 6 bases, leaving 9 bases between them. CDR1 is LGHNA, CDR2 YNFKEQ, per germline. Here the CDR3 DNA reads TGTGCCAGCAGCACGGGGTCTGATACGCAGTATTTT. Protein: CASSTGSDTQYF.

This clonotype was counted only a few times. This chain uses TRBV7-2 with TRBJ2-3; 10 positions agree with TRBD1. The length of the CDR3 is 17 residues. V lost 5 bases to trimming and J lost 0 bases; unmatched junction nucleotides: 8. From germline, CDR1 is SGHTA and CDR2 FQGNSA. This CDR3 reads CASSIGTGASSTDTQYF. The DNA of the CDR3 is TGTGCCAGCAGCATCGGGACAGGGGCTTCTAGCACAGATACGCAGTATTTT.

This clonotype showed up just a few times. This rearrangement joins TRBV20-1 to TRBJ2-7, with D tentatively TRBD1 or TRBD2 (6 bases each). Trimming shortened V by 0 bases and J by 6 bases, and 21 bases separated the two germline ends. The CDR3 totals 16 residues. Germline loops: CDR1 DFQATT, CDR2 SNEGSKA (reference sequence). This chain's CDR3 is CSARDPHGQTGGEQYF. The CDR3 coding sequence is TGCAGTGCTAGAGATCCCCACGGACAGACCGGGGGCGAGCAGTACTTC.

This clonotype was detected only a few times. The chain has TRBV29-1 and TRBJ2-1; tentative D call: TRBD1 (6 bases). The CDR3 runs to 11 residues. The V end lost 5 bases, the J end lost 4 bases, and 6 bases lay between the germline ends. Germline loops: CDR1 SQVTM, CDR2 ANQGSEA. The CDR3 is CSVTGYNEQFF. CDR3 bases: TGCAGCGTTACAGGGTACAATGAGCAGTTCTTC.

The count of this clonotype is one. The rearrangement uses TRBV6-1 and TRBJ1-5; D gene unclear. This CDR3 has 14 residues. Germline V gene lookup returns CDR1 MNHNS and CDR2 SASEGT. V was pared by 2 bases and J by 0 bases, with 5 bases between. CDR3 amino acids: CASSERYSNQPQHF. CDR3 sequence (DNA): TGTGCCAGCAGTGAAAGGTATAGCAATCAGCCCCAGCATTTT.

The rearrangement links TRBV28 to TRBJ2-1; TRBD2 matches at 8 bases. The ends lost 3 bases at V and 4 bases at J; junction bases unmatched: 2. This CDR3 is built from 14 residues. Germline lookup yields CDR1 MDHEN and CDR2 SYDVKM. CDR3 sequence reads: CASSFSGDYNEQFF. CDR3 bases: TGTGCCAGCAGTTTTAGCGGGGATTACAATGAGCAGTTCTTC.

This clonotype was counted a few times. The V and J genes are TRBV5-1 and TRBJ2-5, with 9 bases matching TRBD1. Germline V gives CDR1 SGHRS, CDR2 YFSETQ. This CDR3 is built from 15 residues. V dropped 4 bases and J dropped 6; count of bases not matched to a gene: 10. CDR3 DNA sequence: TGCGCCAGCAGCGCCGGGACAGGGCCACGACAGACCCAGTACTTC. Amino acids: CASSAGTGPRQTQYF.

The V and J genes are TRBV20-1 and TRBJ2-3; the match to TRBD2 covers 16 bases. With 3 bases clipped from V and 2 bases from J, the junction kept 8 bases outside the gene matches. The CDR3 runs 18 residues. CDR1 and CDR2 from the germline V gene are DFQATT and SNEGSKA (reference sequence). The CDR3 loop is CSASPGLAGGQITDTQYF. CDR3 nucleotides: TGCAGTGCTAGTCCGGGACTAGCGGGAGGGCAAATCACAGATACGCAGTATTTT.

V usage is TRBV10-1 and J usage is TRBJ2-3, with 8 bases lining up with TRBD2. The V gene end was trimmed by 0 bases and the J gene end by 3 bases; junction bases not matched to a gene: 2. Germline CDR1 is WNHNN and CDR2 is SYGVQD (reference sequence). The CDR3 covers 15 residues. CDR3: CASSESGLVTDTQYF. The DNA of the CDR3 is TGCGCCAGCAGTGAGTCGGGACTAGTTACAGATACGCAGTATTTT.

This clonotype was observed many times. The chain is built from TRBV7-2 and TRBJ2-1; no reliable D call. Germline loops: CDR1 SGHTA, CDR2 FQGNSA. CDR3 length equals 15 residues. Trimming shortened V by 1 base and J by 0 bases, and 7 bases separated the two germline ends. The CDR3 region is CASSLEGSSYNEQFF. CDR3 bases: TGTGCCAGCAGCTTAGAGGGAAGCTCCTACAATGAGCAGTTCTTC. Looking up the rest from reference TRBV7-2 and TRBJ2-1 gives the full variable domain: GAGVSQSPSNKVTEKGKDVELRCDPISGHTALYWYRQSLGQGLEFLIYFQGNSAPDKSGLPSDRFSAERTGGSVSTLTIQRTQQEDSAVYLCASSLEGSSYNEQFFGPGTRLTVL.

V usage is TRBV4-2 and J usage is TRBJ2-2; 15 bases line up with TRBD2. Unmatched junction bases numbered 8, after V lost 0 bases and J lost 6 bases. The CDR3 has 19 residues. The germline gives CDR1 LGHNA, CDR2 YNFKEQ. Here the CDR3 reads CASSQEGLAGGSRAGELFF. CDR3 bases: TGTGCCAGCAGCCAAGAGGGACTAGCGGGAGGATCCAGAGCCGGGGAGCTGTTTTTT.

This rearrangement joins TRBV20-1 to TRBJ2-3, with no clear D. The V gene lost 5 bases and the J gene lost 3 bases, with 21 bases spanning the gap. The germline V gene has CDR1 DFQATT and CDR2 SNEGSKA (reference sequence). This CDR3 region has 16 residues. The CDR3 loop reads CSALSVGPEATDTQYF. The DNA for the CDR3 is TGCAGTGCTCTCTCCGTCGGACCCGAAGCGACAGATACGCAGTATTTT.

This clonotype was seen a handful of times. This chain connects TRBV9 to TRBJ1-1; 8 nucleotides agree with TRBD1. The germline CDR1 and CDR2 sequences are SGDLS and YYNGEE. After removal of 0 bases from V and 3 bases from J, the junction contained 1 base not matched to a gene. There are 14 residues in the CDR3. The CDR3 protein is CASSVGTGYTEAFF. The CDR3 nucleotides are TGTGCCAGCAGCGTAGGGACAGGGTACACTGAAGCTTTCTTT.

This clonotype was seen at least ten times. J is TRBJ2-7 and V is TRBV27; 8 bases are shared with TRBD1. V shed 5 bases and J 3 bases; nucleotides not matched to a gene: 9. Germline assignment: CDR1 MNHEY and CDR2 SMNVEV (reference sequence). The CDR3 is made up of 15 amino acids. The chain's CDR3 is CASSLTGTGLYEQYF. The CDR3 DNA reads TGTGCCAGCAGTCTAACCGGGACAGGACTCTACGAGCAGTACTTC.

CDR3 in DNA: TGCAGTGCTAGAAACAACAGGGACGGGCTGGTTCGAGAGACCCAGTACTTC. It translates to CSARNNRDGLVRETQYF. This chain joins TRBV20-1 and TRBJ2-5; a possible D gene is TRBD1 (6 bases). Trimming took 2 bases from V and 4 from J, leaving 23 bases between them. In germline, CDR1 is DFQATT, CDR2 SNEGSKA (reference sequence). This CDR3 comprises 17 residues.

CDR3 sequence (DNA): TGCAGTGCTAGAGATAGGCAGGGGAATTCACCCCTCCACTTT. It is translated as CSARDRQGNSPLHF. The rearrangement uses TRBV20-1 and TRBJ1-6, with D possibly being TRBD1 (6 bases). The V end lost 0 bases, the J end lost 7 bases, and 10 bases lay between the germline ends. The CDR3 has 14 amino acids. Germline V gene data show CDR1 as DFQATT and CDR2 as SNEGSKA (reference sequence).

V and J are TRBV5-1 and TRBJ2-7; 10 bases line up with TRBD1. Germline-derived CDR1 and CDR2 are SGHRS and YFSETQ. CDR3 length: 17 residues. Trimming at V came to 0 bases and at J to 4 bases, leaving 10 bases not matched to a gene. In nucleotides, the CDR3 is TGCGCCAGCAGCTTGGCTACAAGACAGGGGGCTCATTACGAGCAGTACTTC. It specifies CASSLATRQGAHYEQYF. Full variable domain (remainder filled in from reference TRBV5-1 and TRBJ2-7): KAGVTQTPRYLIKTRGQQVTLSCSPISGHRSVSWYQQTPGQGLQFLFEYFSETQRNKGNFPGRFSGRQFSNSRSEMNVSTLELGDSALYLCASSLATRQGAHYEQYFGPGTRLTVT.

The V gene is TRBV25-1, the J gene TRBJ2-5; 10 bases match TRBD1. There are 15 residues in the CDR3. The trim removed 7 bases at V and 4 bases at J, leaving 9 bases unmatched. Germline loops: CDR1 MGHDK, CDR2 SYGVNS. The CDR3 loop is CASNLGQGEGETQYF. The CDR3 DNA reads TGTGCCAGCAACCTTGGACAGGGGGAAGGAGAGACCCAGTACTTC.

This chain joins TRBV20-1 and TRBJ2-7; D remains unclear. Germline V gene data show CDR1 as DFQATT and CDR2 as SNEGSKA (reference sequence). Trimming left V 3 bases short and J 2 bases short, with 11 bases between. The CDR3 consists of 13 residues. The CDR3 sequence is CSASALRAYEQYF. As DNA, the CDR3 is TGCAGTGCTAGCGCATTACGGGCCTACGAGCAGTACTTC.

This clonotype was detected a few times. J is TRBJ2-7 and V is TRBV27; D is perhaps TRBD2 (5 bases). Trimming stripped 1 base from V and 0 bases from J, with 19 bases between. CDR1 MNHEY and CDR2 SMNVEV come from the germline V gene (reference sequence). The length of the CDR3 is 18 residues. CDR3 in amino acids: CASSLFYPVPGSSYEQYF. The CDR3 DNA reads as TGTGCCAGCAGTTTATTTTACCCGGTGCCGGGGTCCTCCTACGAGCAGTACTTC.

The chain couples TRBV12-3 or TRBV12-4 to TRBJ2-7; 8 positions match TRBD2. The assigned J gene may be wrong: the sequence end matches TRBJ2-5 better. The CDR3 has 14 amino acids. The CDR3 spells CASSLGGRIKTQYF. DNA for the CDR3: TGTGCCAGCAGTTTAGGCGGGAGGATAAAGACCCAGTACTTC.

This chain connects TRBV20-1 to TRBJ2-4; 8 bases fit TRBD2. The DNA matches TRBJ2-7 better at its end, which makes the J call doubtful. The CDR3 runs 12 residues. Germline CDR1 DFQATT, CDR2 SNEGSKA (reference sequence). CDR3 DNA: TGCAGTGCCTCCGGGACTAGTAACGAGCAGTACTTC. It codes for CSASGTSNEQYF.

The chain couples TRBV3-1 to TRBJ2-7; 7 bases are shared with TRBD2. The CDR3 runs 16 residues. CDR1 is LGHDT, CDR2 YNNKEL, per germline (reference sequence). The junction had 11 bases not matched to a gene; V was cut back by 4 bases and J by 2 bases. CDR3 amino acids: CASSLRGRREAYEQYF. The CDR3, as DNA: TGTGCCAGCAGCCTAAGGGGTCGACGGGAGGCCTACGAGCAGTACTTC.

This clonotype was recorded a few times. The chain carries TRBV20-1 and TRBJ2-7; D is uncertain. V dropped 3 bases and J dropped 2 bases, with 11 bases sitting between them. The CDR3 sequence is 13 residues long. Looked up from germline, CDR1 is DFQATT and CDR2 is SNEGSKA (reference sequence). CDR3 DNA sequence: TGCAGTGCTAGTGTAGCTGCAGCCTACGAGCAGTACTTC. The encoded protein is CSASVAAAYEQYF.